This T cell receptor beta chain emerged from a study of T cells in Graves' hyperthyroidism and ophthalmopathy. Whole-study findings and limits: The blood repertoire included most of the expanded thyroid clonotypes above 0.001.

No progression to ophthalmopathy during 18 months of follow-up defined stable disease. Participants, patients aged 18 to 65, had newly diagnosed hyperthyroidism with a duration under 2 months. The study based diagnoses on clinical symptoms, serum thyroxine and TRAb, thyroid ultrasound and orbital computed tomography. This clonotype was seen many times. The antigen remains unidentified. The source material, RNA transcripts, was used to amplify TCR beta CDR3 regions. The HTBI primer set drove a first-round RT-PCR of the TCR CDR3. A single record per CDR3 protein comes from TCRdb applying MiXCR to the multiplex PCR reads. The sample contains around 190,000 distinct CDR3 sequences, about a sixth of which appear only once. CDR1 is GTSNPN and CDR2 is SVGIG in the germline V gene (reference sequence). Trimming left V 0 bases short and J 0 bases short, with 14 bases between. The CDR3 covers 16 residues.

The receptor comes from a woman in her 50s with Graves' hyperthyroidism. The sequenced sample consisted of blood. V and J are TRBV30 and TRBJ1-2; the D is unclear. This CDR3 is CAWSVRGQPPNYGYTF. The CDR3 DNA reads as TGTGCCTGGAGTGTACGTGGGCAGCCCCCTAACTATGGCTACACCTTC.